Below are 26 T cell receptor beta chains sequenced from a single sample in a study of blood T cells in healthy people across ages. A J-beta primer mix and a sample-barcoded 5' primer were used in a second PCR of roughly 7 to 12 cycles. TCRdb called the 5' RACE reads again in MiXCR, with one record for every CDR3 protein. The sample lists about 830,000 distinct CDR3 sequences; 62% were seen once. Sample: blood. The origin of the receptors is a young man in good health.

V usage is TRBV7-2 and J usage is TRBJ2-5, with D perhaps matching TRBD1 (5 bases). Trimming shortened V by 5 bases and J by 5 bases, and 15 bases separated the two germline ends. Germline-derived CDR1 and CDR2 are SGHTA and FQGNSA. The CDR3 loop spans 14 amino acids. CDR3 loop: CASSRPGIGETQYF. The CDR3 DNA is TGTGCCAGCAGCCGCCCAGGGATAGGGGAGACCCAGTACTTC. Drawing the rest from reference TRBV7-2 and TRBJ2-5, the complete variable domain is GAGVSQSPSNKVTEKGKDVELRCDPISGHTALYWYRQSLGQGLEFLIYFQGNSAPDKSGLPSDRFSAERTGGSVSTLTIQRTQQEDSAVYLCASSRPGIGETQYFGPGTRLLVL.

The chain links TRBV2 to TRBJ2-1; TRBD1 is a possible D gene (6 bases). The CDR3 is 15 residues long. CDR1 is SNHLY and CDR2 is FYNNEI in the germline V gene. V was shortened by 6 bases and J by 0 bases, with 12 bases between the two germline ends. CDR3 residues: CASSDRISSYNEQFF. The DNA for the CDR3 is TGTGCCAGCAGCGACAGGATAAGCTCCTACAATGAGCAGTTCTTC.

V and J are TRBV10-2 and TRBJ1-6, with D hard to call. Between the trimmed V and J ends, which lost 2 bases and 8 bases, there was a span of 10 bases. Germline-derived CDR1 and CDR2 are WSHSY and SAAADI. The CDR3 runs to 14 residues. CDR3 in DNA: TGCGCCAGCAGTGAGACACTTTCAGATTCACCCCTCCACTTT. Translation: CASSETLSDSPLHF.

This clonotype was detected a few times. The rearrangement joins TRBV29-1 to TRBJ2-1, with 8 positions matching TRBD2. Trimming took 0 bases from V and 7 from J; bases not matched to a gene: 5. Germline V lookup: CDR1 SQVTM, CDR2 ANQGSEA. There are 14 residues in the CDR3. The CDR3 loop reads CSVEERGLGNEQFF. In nucleotides, the CDR3 is TGCAGCGTTGAAGAGAGGGGACTAGGTAATGAGCAGTTCTTC.

The rearrangement joins TRBV10-3 to TRBJ2-3; D may be TRBD1 (7 bases). V lost 0 bases and J 5 bases, leaving 12 bases between the germline ends. Germline loops: CDR1 ENHRY, CDR2 SYGVKD. The CDR3 is 15 residues long. CDR3 sequence reads: CAISESIQGGDTQYF. The CDR3 DNA sequence: TGTGCCATCAGTGAGTCCATCCAGGGGGGAGATACGCAGTATTTT.

V usage is TRBV5-5 and J usage is TRBJ1-5; 10 nucleotides agree with TRBD1. The CDR3 length is 15 residues. Looked up from germline, CDR1 is SGHKS and CDR2 is YYEKEE (reference sequence). V lost 2 bases to trimming and J lost 7 bases; unmatched junction nucleotides: 6. CDR3 coding DNA: TGTGCCAGCAGCTTCGGGACAGGGGAGCGGCAGCCCCAGCATTTT. This codes for CASSFGTGERQPQHF.

This clonotype was picked up one time. An end of the junction does not agree with germline; a read error may underlie this. The CDR3 sequence: CSSSHHKETQYF. CDR3 sequence (DNA): TGTTCCAGCAGCCACCATAAAGAGACCCAGTACTTC. The rearrangement uses TRBV4-2 and TRBJ2-5; no definite D call. The length of the CDR3 is 12 residues. Germline assignment: CDR1 LGHNA and CDR2 YNFKEQ.

The chain is built from TRBV6-4 and TRBJ2-5; possibly TRBD2 for D (5 bases). CDR1 and CDR2 from the germline V gene are MRHNA and SNTAGT. The CDR3 length is 14 residues. Trimming cost V 7 bases and J 7 bases, with 19 bases left between them. The CDR3 sequence: CASTWTLPRGTQYF. The CDR3 DNA reads as TGTGCCAGCACGTGGACTCTGCCCCGGGGGACCCAGTACTTC.

With regard to this clonotype: Because it lacks the conserved phenylalanine or tryptophan at the end, this CDR3 is likely a read error. J is TRBJ1-5 and V is TRBV20-1; D may be TRBD1 (5 bases). Germline V gene sequence: CDR1 DFQATT, CDR2 SNEGSKA (reference sequence). This CDR3 contains 14 residues. V lost 5 bases to trimming and J lost 2 bases, with 13 bases between them. The CDR3 nucleotides are TGCAGTGCTCTACTCAGGGTGGGCAATCAGCCCCAGCATGTT. It yields the protein CSALLRVGNQPQHV.

V is TRBV10-3 and J is TRBJ2-3; 8 positions match TRBD2. The CDR3 is 13 amino acids. J gave up 5 bases and V 6 bases, and 4 bases lay outside the gene matches. Germline V gene data show CDR1 as ENHRY and CDR2 as SYGVKD. The CDR3 nucleotides are TGTGCCATCAGCGGGGGGGCAGGAGATACGCAGTATTTT. Its protein is CAISGGAGDTQYF.

The rearrangement uses TRBV3-1 and TRBJ2-5; TRBD1 matches 7 bases. V was pared by 1 base and J by 1 base, with 12 bases of the junction left unmatched. The CDR3 extends over 18 amino acids. Germline assignment: CDR1 LGHDT and CDR2 YNNKEL (reference sequence). This CDR3 reads CASSQVFGTGALQETQYF. CDR3 coding DNA: TGTGCCAGCAGCCAAGTTTTCGGCACAGGGGCCCTCCAAGAGACCCAGTACTTC.

In its sample, this clonotype was seen a few times. A read error may produce the germline difference seen at one junction end. The chain joins TRBV5-1 to TRBJ2-5; D uncertain. Germline V gives CDR1 SGHRS, CDR2 YFSETQ. The CDR3 has 13 residues. The CDR3 sequence: CATSHFYGETQYF. The DNA of the CDR3 is TGCGCCACCAGCCACTTTTACGGAGAGACCCAGTACTTC. The full variable domain, completed using reference TRBV5-1 and TRBJ2-5, is KAGVTQTPRYLIKTRGQQVTLSCSPISGHRSVSWYQQTPGQGLQFLFEYFSETQRNKGNFPGRFSGRQFSNSRSEMNVSTLELGDSALYLCATSHFYGETQYFGPGTRLLVL.

This chain joins TRBV30 and TRBJ2-1; 10 nucleotides align to TRBD2. The V gene end was trimmed by 4 bases and the J gene end by 2 bases; junction bases not matched to a gene: 5. Germline values: CDR1 GTSNPN, CDR2 SVGIG (reference sequence). There are 15 residues in the CDR3. The CDR3 bases are TGTGCCTGGATCAGCGGGGGGGGCGCCTACAATGAGCAGTTCTTC. Translated: CAWISGGGAYNEQFF.

Comments on this clonotype: An end of the junction differs from the germline gene, which may be a read error. This chain links TRBV20-1 with TRBJ2-5; 7 nucleotides align to TRBD1. CDR1 DFQATT and CDR2 SNEGSKA come from the germline V gene (reference sequence). The CDR3 totals 13 residues. The CDR3 DNA follows: TGCAGTGCGCCCGACAGGGTGCAAGAGACCCAGTGCTTC. Its translation is CSAPDRVQETQCF.

This clonotype was recorded once. The chain uses TRBV27 and TRBJ2-1, with TRBD2 identical over 9 bases. The CDR3 consists of 17 residues. CDR1 MNHEY and CDR2 SMNVEV come from the germline V gene (reference sequence). The V gene end was trimmed by 0 bases and the J gene end by 5 bases; junction bases not matched to a gene: 8. DNA for the CDR3: TGTGCCAGCAGTTTATCGTTCAGCGGGGGGATCCACAATGAGCAGTTCTTC. This translates into CASSLSFSGGIHNEQFF.

V is TRBV29-1 and J is TRBJ2-1, with D perhaps being TRBD1 or TRBD2 (5 bases each). This CDR3 has 15 residues. The ends were cut back, 7 bases at V and 1 base at J, with 17 bases in the middle. The germline V gene has CDR1 SQVTM and CDR2 ANQGSEA. DNA of the CDR3: TGCAGCGCACTATGGGACGGCGGTTCCTACAATGAGCAGTTCTTC. It encodes CSALWDGGSYNEQFF.

The rearrangement uses TRBV9 and TRBJ1-2; 8 positions agree with TRBD1. Germline CDR1 and CDR2: SGDLS and YYNGEE. Trimming removed 1 base from V and 4 bases from J; junction bases left unmatched: 3. The CDR3 covers 14 residues. The CDR3 protein is CASSVTGGSYGYTF. Here the CDR3 DNA reads TGTGCCAGCAGCGTAACAGGGGGAAGCTATGGCTACACCTTC.

Only one count was recorded for this clonotype. The CDR3 DNA reads as TGCGCCAGCGGCCCCGGGGCCGGGGAAGGCTACACCTTC. It translates to CASGPGAGEGYTF. This rearrangement joins TRBV5-1 to TRBJ1-2, with D maybe TRBD1 (5 bases). In germline, CDR1 is SGHRS, CDR2 YFSETQ. This CDR3 is 13 amino acids long. With 7 bases removed from V and 8 bases from J, the gap between germline ends came to 18 bases.

This clonotype was seen a handful of times. This chain links TRBV7-9 with TRBJ2-6, with D unresolved. Trimming shortened V by 0 bases and J by 1 base, and 10 bases separated the two germline ends. The CDR3 is 17 amino acids. The V gene's germline CDR1 is SEHNR and CDR2 FQNEAQ (reference sequence). The CDR3 spells CASSLAGLISGANVLTF. The CDR3 nucleotides are TGTGCCAGCAGCTTAGCAGGCCTCATTTCTGGGGCCAACGTCCTGACTTTC.

The chain couples TRBV4-1 to TRBJ2-7; 9 positions agree with TRBD1. Germline CDR1 reads MGHRA; CDR2 reads YSYEKL. The trim removed 6 bases at V and 1 base at J, leaving 7 bases unmatched. This CDR3 comprises 15 residues. The CDR3 DNA follows: TGCGCCAGCAGTCGCGAAGGGACAGGGTCCTACGAGCAGTACTTC. Protein product: CASSREGTGSYEQYF.

This clonotype was counted a few times. This chain uses TRBV20-1 with TRBJ1-6; D perhaps matches TRBD1 (6 bases). This CDR3 contains 13 residues. V lost 6 bases and J 6 bases, leaving 12 bases between the germline ends. The germline V gene has CDR1 DFQATT and CDR2 SNEGSKA (reference sequence). The CDR3 sequence: CSARTDVNSPLHF. The CDR3 DNA reads as TGCAGTGCCAGGACAGATGTTAATTCACCCCTCCACTTT.

The chain has TRBV28 and TRBJ1-6; D uncertain. The CDR3 runs to 12 residues. V was shortened by 5 bases and J by 13 bases, with 12 bases between the two germline ends. Per the germline V gene, CDR1 is MDHEN and CDR2 is SYDVKM. The DNA for the CDR3 is TGTGCCAGCAGTAACCAGCGGGGTCCCCTCCACTTT. It encodes CASSNQRGPLHF.

The rearrangement uses TRBV28 and TRBJ2-5, with D possibly TRBD2 on 6 matching bases. Deletions cut 4 bases from V and 0 bases from J, with 12 bases between. The germline V gene has CDR1 MDHEN and CDR2 SYDVKM. The CDR3 runs 15 residues. CDR3 in amino acids: CASSSIGGNQETQYF. In DNA, the CDR3 is TGTGCCAGCAGTTCCATCGGGGGAAACCAAGAGACCCAGTACTTC.

This rearrangement joins TRBV6-2 or TRBV6-3 to TRBJ1-6, with 9 bases that match TRBD1. The CDR3 has 14 residues. Germline values: CDR1 MNHEY, CDR2 SVGEGT. V lost 8 bases to trimming and J lost 4 bases; unmatched junction nucleotides: 3. The CDR3 DNA reads as TGTGCCAGCGGGACAGGGAAATATAATTCACCCCTCCACTTT. Translating gives CASGTGKYNSPLHF.

This chain joins TRBV7-2 and TRBJ1-6, with 7 bases aligning to TRBD1. V lost 4 bases, J lost 0 bases, and 9 bases stayed unmatched. The CDR3 is made up of 18 amino acids. From germline, CDR1 is SGHTA and CDR2 FQGNSA. CDR3 in amino acids: CASSSPGGTDSYNSPLHF. The CDR3 DNA reads TGTGCCAGCAGCTCACCCGGCGGGACAGACTCCTATAATTCACCCCTCCACTTT.

The chain links TRBV5-1 to TRBJ2-7, with a tentative D call TRBD2 (5 bases). The V end lost 1 base, the J end lost 0 bases, and 11 bases lay between the germline ends. CDR1 is SGHRS and CDR2 is YFSETQ in the germline V gene. This CDR3 is 15 amino acids long. The CDR3 protein is CASSLQLDGSYEQYF. The CDR3, as DNA: TGCGCCAGCAGCTTGCAACTAGATGGCTCCTACGAGCAGTACTTC.